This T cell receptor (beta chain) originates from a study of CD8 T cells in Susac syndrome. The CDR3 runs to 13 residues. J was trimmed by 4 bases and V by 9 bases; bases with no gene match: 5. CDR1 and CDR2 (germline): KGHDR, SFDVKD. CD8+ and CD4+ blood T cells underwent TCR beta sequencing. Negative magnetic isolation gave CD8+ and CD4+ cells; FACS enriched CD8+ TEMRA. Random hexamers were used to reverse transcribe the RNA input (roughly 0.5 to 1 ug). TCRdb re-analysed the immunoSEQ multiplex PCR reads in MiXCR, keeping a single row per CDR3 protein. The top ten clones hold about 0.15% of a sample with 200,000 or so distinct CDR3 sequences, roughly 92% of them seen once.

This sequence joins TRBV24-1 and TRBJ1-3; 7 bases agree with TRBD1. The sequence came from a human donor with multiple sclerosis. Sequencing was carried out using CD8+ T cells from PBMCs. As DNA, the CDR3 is TGTGCCACCGACAGGGATTCGGGAAACACCATATATTTT. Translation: CATDRDSGNTIYF.